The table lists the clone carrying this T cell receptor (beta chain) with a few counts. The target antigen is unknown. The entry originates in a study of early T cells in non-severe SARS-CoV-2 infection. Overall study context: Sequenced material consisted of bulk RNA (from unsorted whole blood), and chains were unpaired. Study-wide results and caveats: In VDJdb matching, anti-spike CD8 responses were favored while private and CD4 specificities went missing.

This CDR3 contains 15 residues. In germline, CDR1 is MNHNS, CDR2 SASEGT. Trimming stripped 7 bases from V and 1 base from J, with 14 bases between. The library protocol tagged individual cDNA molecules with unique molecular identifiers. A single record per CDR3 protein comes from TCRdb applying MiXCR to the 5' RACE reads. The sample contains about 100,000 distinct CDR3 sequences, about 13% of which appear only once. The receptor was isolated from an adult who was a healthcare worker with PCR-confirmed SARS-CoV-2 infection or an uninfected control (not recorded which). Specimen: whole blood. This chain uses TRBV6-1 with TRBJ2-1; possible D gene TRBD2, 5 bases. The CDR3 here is CASTIPGRSYNEQFF. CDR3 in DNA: TGTGCCAGCACAATCCCGGGGAGATCCTACAATGAGCAGTTCTTC.